These T cell receptor beta chains were read from a single sample in a study of OX40 agonist ivuxolimab in advanced cancers. Clones were sequenced by immunoSEQ multiplex PCR, and TCRdb holds only the in-frame ones, with some missing. Of about 92,000 clones listed, 70% to 85% are singletons. The material was CD4+ or CD8+ T cells sorted from blood, obtained in a trial of the OX40 agonist ivuxolimab. Receptors originate from an adult with an advanced solid tumor such as melanoma, head and neck, liver or kidney cancer. Each CDR3 is given with its conserved first and last residue. D genes are given only for firm matches. Rows give clone size only sometimes, using once, few, many, or a class for an expanded clone.

d_gene,abundance,v_gene,j_gene,CDR3aa,CDR3nt
TRBD1,-,TRBV11-2,TRBJ1-2,CASLPDRAPYGYTF,TGTGCCAGCCTCCCGGACAGGGCTCCTTATGGCTACACCTTC
-,-,TRBV29-1,TRBJ2-6,CSVDPGLTTSGANVLTF,TGCAGCGTGGATCCGGGACTTACCACCTCTGGGGCCAACGTCCTGACTTTC
TRBD1,-,TRBV4-3,TRBJ2-7,CASSQQGQGYEQYF,TGCGCCAGCAGCCAGCAGGGACAGGGCTACGAGCAGTACTTC
-,-,TRBV7-3,TRBJ2-1,CASSFVGGTYNEQFF,TGTGCCAGCAGCTTTGTAGGGGGGACCTACAATGAGCAGTTCTTC
-,-,TRBV15,TRBJ2-5,CATSRGGGTGETQYF,TGTGCCACCAGCAGGGGTGGGGGGACGGGAGAGACCCAGTACTTC
-,few,TRBV6-4,TRBJ1-1,CASSRTEATEAFF,TGTGCCAGCAGCCGGACAGAGGCCACTGAAGCTTTCTTT
-,-,TRBV5-8,TRBJ2-5,CATWGEKYQETQYF,TGTGCCACCTGGGGGGAAAAGTACCAAGAGACCCAGTACTTC
-,few,TRBV15,TRBJ2-3,CATSREVGTSTPTDTQYF,TGTGCCACCAGCAGAGAAGTGGGCACTTCTACGCCCACAGATACGCAGTATTTT
-,-,TRBV15,TRBJ2-5,CATSRSGVQETQYF,TGTGCCACCAGCAGATCAGGAGTACAAGAGACCCAGTACTTC
TRBD2,-,TRBV30,TRBJ2-1,CAWSPTGLPLFF,TGTGCCTGGAGTCCTACGGGACTACCATTGTTCTTC
TRBD1,-,TRBV4-3,TRBJ1-1,CASSPRGTGDTEAFF,TGCGCCAGCAGCCCTAGGGGGACAGGGGACACTGAAGCTTTCTTT
-,-,TRBV11-3,TRBJ1-1,CASSPTGTLNTEAFF,TGTGCCAGCAGCCCTACAGGGACTTTGAACACTGAAGCTTTCTTT
-,-,TRBV28,TRBJ1-5,CATCDSPANQPQHF,TGTGCCACCTGCGATTCGCCAGCGAATCAGCCCCAGCATTTT
TRBD2,-,TRBV10-3,TRBJ2-3,CAISGTSGVDTQYF,TGTGCCATCAGTGGGACTAGTGGTGTAGATACGCAGTATTTT
-,-,TRBV10-3,TRBJ1-2,CAISSGTGNYGYTF,TGTGCCATTTCATCCGGGACTGGCAACTATGGCTACACCTTC
-,-,TRBV4-3,TRBJ2-7,CASSQEKAGSYEQYF,TGCGCCAGCAGCCAAGAGAAGGCAGGGTCCTACGAGCAGTACTTC
-,-,TRBV6-6,TRBJ2-2,CASSLAPGELFF,TGTGCCAGCAGTCTAGCTCCCGGGGAGCTGTTTTTT
TRBD2,-,TRBV2,TRBJ2-2,CASSEAAGVSGELFF,TGTGCCAGCAGTGAAGCAGCGGGAGTATCCGGGGAGCTGTTTTTT
TRBD2,once,TRBV27,TRBJ2-3,CASSLFSGSGRFTDTQYF,TGTGCCAGCAGTTTATTTAGCGGGAGTGGAAGGTTCACAGATACGCAGTATTTT
-,-,TRBV5-1,TRBJ2-7,CASSRDGFVEQYF,TGCGCCAGCAGTCGGGACGGGTTTGTTGAGCAGTACTTC
-,-,TRBV29-1,TRBJ2-7,CSVGTRIGYEQYF,TGCAGCGTGGGGACACGGATCGGCTACGAGCAGTACTTC
-,-,TRBV10-3,TRBJ2-7,CAISREGGAYEQYF,TGTGCCATTTCCCGAGAAGGGGGAGCCTACGAGCAGTACTTC
TRBD1,-,TRBV7-9,TRBJ1-6,CASRGQGTNSPLHF,TGTGCCAGCAGAGGACAGGGAACGAATTCACCCCTCCACTTT
TRBD1,once,TRBV6-6,TRBJ1-4,CASSRQGANEKLFF,TGTGCCAGCAGTAGACAGGGGGCTAATGAAAAACTGTTTTTT
-,once,TRBV10-3,TRBJ2-3,CAIRTGREGTDTQYF,TGTGCCATCAGGACAGGGCGGGAGGGCACAGATACGCAGTATTTT
-,few,TRBV11-2,TRBJ2-7,CASSELKGRHGEQYF,TGTGCCAGCAGCGAGTTGAAGGGGCGCCACGGCGAGCAGTACTTC
TRBD1,once,TRBV25-1,TRBJ1-2,CASTLEGAGPGGYTF,TGTGCCAGCACCCTGGAGGGGGCAGGACCCGGTGGCTACACCTTC
-,medium-sized,TRBV27,TRBJ1-2,CASSLALGVRYGYTF,TGTGCCAGCAGTTTAGCCCTAGGGGTTCGGTATGGCTACACCTTC